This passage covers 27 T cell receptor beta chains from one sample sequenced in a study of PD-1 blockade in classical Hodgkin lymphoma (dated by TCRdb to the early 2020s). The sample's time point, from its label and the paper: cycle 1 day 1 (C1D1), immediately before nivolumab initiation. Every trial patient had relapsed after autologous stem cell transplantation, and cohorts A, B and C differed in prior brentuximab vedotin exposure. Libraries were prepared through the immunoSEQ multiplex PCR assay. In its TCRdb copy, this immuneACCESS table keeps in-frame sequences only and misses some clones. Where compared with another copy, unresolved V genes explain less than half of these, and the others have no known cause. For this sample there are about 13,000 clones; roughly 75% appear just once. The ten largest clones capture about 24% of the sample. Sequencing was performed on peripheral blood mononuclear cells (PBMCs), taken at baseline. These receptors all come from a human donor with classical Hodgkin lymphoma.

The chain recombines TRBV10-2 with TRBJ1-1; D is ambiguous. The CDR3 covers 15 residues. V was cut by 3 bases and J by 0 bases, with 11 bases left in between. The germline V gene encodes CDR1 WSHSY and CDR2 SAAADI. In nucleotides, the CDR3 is TGCGCCAGCAGTGAATGGGAAAGCATGAACACTGAAGCTTTCTTT. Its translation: CASSEWESMNTEAFF.

The CDR3 protein is CAWSGRAGGLSSYNSPLHF. CDR3 nucleotides: TGTGCCTGGAGTGGACGGGCAGGGGGTCTTAGCTCCTATAATTCACCCCTCCACTTT. V and J are TRBV30 and TRBJ1-6; TRBD1 aligns across 7 bases. The germline gives CDR1 GTSNPN, CDR2 SVGIG (reference sequence). CDR3 length: 19 amino acids. The J segment lost 0 bases and the V segment lost 1 base, leaving 12 bases of the junction unmatched. Supplemented by reference TRBV30 and TRBJ1-6, the full variable domain reads SQTIHQWPATLVQPVGSPLSLECTVEGTSNPNLYWYRQAAGRGLQLLFYSVGIGQISSEVPQNLSASRPQDRQFILSSKKLLLSDSGFYLCAWSGRAGGLSSYNSPLHFGNGTRLTVT.

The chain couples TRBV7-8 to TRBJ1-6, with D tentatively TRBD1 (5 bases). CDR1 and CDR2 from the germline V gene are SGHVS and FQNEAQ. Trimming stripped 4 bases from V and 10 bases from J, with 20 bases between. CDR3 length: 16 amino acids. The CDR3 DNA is TGTGCCAGCAGCTCGCCGGGGGTCGTCGGTCTCTCACCCCTCCACTTT. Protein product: CASSSPGVVGLSPLHF.

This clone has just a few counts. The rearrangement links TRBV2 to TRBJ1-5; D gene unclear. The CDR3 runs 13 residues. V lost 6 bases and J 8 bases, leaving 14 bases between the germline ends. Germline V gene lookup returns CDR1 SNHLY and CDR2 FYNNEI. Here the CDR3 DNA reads TGTGCCAGCAGCCCTCGCCCTTCGGAGCCCCAGCATTTT. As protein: CASSPRPSEPQHF. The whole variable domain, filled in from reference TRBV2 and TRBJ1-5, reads EPEVTQTPSHQVTQMGQEVILRCVPISNHLYFYWYRQILGQKVEFLVSFYNNEISEKSEIFDDQFSVERPDGSNFTLKIRSTKLEDSAMYFCASSPRPSEPQHFGDGTRLSIL.

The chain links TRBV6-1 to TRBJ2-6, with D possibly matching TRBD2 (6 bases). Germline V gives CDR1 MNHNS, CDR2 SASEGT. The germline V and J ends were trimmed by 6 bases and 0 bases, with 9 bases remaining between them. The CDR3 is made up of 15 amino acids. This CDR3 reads CASRGLTSGANVLTF. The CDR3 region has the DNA TGTGCCAGCAGGGGACTTACCTCTGGGGCCAACGTCCTGACTTTC.

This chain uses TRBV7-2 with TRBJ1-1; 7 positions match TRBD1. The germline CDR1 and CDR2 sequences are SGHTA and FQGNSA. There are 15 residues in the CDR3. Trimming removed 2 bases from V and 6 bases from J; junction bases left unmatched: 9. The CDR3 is CASSLNEGARAEAFF. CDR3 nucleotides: TGTGCCAGCAGCTTAAACGAGGGGGCAAGGGCTGAAGCTTTCTTT.

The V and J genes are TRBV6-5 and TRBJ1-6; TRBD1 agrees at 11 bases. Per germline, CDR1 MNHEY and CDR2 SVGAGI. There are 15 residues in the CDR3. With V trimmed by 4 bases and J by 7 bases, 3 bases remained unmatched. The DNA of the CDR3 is TGTGCCAGCAGTTGGGGGGACAGGGGGAATTCACCCCTCCACTTT. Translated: CASSWGDRGNSPLHF.

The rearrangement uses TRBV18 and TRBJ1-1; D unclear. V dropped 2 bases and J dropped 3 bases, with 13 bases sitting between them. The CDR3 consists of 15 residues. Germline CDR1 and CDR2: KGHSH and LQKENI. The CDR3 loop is CASSPRDRGYTEAFF. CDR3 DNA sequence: TGTGCCAGCTCACCAAGAGACCGAGGGTACACTGAAGCTTTCTTT.

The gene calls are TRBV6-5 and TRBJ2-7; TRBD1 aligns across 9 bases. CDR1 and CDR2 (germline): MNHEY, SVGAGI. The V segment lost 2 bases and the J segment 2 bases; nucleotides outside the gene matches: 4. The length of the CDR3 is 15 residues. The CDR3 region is CASSYTWTGAYEQYF. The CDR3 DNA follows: TGTGCCAGCAGTTACACATGGACAGGGGCCTACGAGCAGTACTTC.

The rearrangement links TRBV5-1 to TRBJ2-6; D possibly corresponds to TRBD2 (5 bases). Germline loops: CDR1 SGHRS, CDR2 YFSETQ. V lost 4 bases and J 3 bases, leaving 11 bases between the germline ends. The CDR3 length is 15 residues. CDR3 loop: CASSPAGFGANVLTF. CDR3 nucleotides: TGCGCCAGCAGCCCGGCGGGTTTTGGGGCCAACGTCCTGACTTTC.

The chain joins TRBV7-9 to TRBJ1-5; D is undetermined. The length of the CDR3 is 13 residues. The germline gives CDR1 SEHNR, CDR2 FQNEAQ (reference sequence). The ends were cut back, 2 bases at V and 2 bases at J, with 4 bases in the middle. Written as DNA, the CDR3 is TGTGCCAGCAGCTTACAGGGCAATCAGCCCCAGCATTTT. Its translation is CASSLQGNQPQHF.

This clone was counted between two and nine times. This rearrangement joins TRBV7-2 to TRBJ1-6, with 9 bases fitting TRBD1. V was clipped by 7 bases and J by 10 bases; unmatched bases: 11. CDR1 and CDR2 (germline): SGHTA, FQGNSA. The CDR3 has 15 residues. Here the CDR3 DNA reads TGTGCCAGCAACTTCCACGGACAGGGGCTATCACCCCTCCACTTT. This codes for CASNFHGQGLSPLHF.

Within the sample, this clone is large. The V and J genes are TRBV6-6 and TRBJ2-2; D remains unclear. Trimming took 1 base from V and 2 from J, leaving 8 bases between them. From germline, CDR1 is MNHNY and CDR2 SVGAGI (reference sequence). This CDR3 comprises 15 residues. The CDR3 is CASSYWTANTGELFF. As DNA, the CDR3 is TGTGCCAGCAGTTACTGGACGGCCAACACCGGGGAGCTGTTTTTT.

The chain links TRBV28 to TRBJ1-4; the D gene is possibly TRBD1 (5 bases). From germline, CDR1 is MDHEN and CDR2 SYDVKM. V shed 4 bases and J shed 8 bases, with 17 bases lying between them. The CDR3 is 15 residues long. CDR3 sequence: CASSYLEGAGEKLFF. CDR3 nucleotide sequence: TGTGCCAGCAGTTACCTCGAAGGGGCGGGGGAAAAACTGTTTTTT.

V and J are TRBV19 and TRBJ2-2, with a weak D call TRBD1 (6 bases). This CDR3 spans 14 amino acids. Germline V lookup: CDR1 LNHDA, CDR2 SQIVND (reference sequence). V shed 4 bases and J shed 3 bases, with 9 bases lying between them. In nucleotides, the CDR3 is TGTGCCAGTAGTAGGACAGTCTACACCGGGGAGCTGTTTTTT. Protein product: CASSRTVYTGELFF.

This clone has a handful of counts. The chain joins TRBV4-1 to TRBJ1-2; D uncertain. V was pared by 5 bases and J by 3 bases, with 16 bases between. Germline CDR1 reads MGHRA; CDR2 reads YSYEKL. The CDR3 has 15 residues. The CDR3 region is CASSSTAGSYYGYTF. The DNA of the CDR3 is TGCGCCAGCAGCTCTACGGCAGGCTCTTACTATGGCTACACCTTC.

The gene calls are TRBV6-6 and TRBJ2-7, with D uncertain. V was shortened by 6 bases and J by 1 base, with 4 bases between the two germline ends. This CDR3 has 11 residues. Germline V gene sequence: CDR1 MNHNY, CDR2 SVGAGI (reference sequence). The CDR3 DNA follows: TGTGCCAGCAGACTGTCCTACGAGCAGTACTTC. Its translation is CASRLSYEQYF.

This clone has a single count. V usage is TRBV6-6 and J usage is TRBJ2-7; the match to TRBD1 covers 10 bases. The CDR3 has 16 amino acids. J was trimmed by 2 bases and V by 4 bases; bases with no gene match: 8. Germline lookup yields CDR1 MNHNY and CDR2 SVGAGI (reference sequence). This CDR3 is CASSSPGQGVAYEQYF. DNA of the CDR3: TGTGCCAGCAGTTCACCCGGACAGGGGGTAGCCTACGAGCAGTACTTC.

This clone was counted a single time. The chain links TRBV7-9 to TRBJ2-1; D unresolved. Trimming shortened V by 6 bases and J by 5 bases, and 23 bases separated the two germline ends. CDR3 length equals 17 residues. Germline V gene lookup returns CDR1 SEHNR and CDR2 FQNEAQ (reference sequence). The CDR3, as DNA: TGTGCCAGCAGTCAACTTGTTGGGTGGAGTTTCCACAATGAGCAGTTCTTC. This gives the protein CASSQLVGWSFHNEQFF.

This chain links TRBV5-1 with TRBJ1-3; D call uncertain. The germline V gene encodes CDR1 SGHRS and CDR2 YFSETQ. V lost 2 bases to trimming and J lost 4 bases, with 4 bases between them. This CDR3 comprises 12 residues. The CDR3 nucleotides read TGCGCCAGCAGCTTCGAAGGAAACACCATATATTTT. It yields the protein CASSFEGNTIYF.

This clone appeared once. CDR3 DNA: TGTGCCAGCCGAACCGACAGGGTGCCGTATGGCTACACCTTC. It is translated as CASRTDRVPYGYTF. This chain joins TRBV28 and TRBJ1-2, with 7 bases aligning to TRBD1. J gave up 5 bases and V 8 bases, and 11 bases lay outside the gene matches. The CDR3 covers 14 residues. Germline CDR1 reads MDHEN; CDR2 reads SYDVKM.

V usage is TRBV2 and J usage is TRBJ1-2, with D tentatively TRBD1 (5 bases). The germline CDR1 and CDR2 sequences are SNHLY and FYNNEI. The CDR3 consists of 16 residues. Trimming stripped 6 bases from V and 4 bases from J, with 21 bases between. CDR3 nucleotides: TGTGCCAGCAGCCCGCAGGGACGCAACCGGGCCTATGGCTACACCTTC. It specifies CASSPQGRNRAYGYTF.

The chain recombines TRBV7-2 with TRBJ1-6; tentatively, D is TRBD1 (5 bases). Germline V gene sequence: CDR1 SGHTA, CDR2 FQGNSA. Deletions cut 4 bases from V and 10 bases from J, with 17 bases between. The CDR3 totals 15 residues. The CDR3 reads CASSSGGGLGSPLHF. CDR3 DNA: TGTGCCAGCAGCTCCGGGGGAGGGCTGGGGTCACCCCTCCACTTT.

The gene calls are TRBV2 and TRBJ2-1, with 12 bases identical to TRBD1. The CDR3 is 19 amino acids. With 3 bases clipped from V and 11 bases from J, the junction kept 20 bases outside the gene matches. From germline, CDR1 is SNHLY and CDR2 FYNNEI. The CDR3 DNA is TGTGCCAGCAGTGACTATCTGTTCTGGCCGGGACAGGGGGCCCCAAAGCAGTTCTTC. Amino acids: CASSDYLFWPGQGAPKQFF.

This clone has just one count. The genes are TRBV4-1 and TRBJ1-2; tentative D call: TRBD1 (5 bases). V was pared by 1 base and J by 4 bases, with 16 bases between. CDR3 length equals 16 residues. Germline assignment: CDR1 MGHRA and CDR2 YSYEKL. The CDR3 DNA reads TGCGCCAGCAGCCAAGTCTTGGGACCCACCGGCTATGGCTACACCTTC. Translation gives CASSQVLGPTGYGYTF.

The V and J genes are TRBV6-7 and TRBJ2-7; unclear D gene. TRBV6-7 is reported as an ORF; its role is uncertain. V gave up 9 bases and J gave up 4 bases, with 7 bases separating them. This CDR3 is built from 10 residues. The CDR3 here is CARPSYEQYF. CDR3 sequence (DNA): TGTGCCAGACCTAGTTACGAGCAGTACTTC.

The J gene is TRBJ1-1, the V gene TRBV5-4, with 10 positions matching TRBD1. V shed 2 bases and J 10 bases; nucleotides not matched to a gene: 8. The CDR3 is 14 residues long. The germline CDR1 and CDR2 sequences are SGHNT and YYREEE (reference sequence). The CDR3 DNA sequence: TGTGCCAGCAGCTTAGTATCGACAGGGGGCAGAGCTTTCTTT. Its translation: CASSLVSTGGRAFF.